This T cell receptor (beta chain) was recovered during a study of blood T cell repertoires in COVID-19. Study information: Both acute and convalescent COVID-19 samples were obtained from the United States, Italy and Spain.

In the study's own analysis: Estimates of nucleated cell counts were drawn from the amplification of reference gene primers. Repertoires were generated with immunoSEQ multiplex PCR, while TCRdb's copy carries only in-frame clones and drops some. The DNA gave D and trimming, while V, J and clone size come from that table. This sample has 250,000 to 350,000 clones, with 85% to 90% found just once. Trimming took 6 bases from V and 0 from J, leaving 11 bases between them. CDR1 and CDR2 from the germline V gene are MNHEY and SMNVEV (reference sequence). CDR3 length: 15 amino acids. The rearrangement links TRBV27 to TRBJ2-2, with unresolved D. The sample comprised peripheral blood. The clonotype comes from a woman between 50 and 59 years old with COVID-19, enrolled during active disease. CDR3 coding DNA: TGTGCCAGCAGCCTGACACCCGCGAACACCGGGGAGCTGTTTTTT. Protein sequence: CASSLTPANTGELFF.